Given below is one TCR beta chain in context. Its antigen target is currently unknown. It has no much larger one-base neighbor in the sample; base qualities were not kept. The data derive from a study of PD-1 and CTLA-4 blockade in melanoma (TCRdb year 2021). About the full investigation: The study compared how PD-1 blockade and CTLA-4 blockade affected the melanoma-reactive CD8 T cell response in patients with melanoma.

For CDR1 and CDR2, the germline V gene (reference sequence) lists MNHEY and SMNVEV. V and J are truncated by 5 bases and 8 bases respectively, leaving an intervening sequence of 16 bases. From the cysteine up to the phenylalanine, the CDR3 has a length of 14 residues. CDR3 DNA is the only sequence kept; it has 42 bases, read in frame from the first base. Library preparation employed the immunoSEQ multiplex PCR assay. In TCRdb, the immuneACCESS table is reduced to in-frame sequences with V and J assigned. These tables do not hold every clone; where another copy was compared, an unresolved V gene accounts for under half, and the others remain unexplained. Recorded for this sample are tens of thousands of clones; around 90% of them occurred a single time. The top ten hold around 6.3% of the sample.

The chain links TRBV27 with TRBJ2-1; confidence is insufficient to name the D gene. The clonotype comes from a human donor with melanoma. Specimen: CD8+ T cells from peripheral blood, collected from a patient given anti-PD-1 treatment. The CDR3 amino acid sequence is: CASSLEGWNDEQFF. The sequence in DNA is TGTGCCAGCAGTCTCGAAGGTTGGAACGATGAGCAGTTCTTC.